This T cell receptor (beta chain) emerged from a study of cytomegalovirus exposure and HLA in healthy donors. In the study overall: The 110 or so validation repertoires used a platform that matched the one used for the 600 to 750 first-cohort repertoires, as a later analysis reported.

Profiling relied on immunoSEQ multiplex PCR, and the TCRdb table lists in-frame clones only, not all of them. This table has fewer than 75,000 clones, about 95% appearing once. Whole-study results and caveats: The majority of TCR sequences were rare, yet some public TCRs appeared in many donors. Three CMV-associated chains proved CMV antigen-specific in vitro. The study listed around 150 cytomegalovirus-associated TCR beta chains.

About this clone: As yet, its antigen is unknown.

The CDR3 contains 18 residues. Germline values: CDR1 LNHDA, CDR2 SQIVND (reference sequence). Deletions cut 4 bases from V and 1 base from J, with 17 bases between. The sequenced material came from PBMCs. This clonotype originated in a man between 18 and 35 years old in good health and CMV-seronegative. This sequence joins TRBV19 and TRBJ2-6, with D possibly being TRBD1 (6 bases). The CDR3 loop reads CASSTARDTVSGANVLTF. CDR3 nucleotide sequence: TGTGCCAGTAGTACCGCCCGGGACACGGTTTCTGGGGCCAACGTCCTGACTTTC. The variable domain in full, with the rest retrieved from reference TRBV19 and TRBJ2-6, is DGGITQSPKYLFRKEGQNVTLSCEQNLNHDAMYWYRQDPGQGLRLIYYSQIVNDFQKGDIAEGYSVSREKKESFPLTVTSAQKNPTAFYLCASSTARDTVSGANVLTFGAGSRLTVL.